This TCR beta chain was captured in a study of T cell clones after liver transplantation. The overall study: A pre-transplant mixed lymphocyte reaction with TCRbeta sequencing defined graft-donor-reactive clones followed in post-transplant blood. Findings and caveats of the study: Conclusions were preliminary, with small, heterogeneous patient groups.

Data came from immunoSEQ multiplex PCR; TCRdb stores just in-frame clones and leaves some out. The sample contains about 75,000 clones, 80% to 85% of which appear only once. A word on this clone: Its antigen is undetermined.

The source of this sequence is a human patient who received a liver transplant. The graft donor may have given rise to some T cells. Material: CD4+ T cells from blood, obtained 48 to 50 months after liver transplant.

The chain's CDR3 is CASSPTGYSNTGELFF. The CDR3 nucleotides are TGTGCCAGCAGCCCCACGGGCTATTCGAACACCGGGGAGCTGTTTTTT. The chain joins TRBV9 to TRBJ2-2; D call uncertain. This CDR3 spans 16 amino acids. The germline V and J ends were trimmed by 4 bases and 0 bases, with 13 bases remaining between them. From germline, CDR1 is SGDLS and CDR2 YYNGEE.